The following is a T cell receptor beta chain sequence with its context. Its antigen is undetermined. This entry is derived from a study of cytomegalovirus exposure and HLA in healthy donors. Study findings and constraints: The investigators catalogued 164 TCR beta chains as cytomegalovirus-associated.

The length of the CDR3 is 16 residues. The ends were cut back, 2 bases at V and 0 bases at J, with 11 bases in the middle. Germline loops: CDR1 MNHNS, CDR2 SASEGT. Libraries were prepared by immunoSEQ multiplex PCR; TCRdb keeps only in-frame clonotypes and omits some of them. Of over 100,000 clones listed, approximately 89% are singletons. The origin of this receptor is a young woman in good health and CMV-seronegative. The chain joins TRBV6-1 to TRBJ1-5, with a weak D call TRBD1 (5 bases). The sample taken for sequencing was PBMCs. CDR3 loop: CASSEFWGDSNQPQHF. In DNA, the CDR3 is TGTGCCAGCAGTGAATTCTGGGGGGATAGCAATCAGCCCCAGCATTTT.